The rows below give T cell receptor beta chains drawn from one sample of a study of human T cells and chemical hapten exposure. TCRdb reprocessed the RACE reads with MiXCR, giving one entry per CDR3 protein. The table has more than 300,000 distinct CDR3 sequences, 5.5% seen once. This specimen consisted of whole blood, obtained in connection with sensitization to the hapten diphenylcyclopropenone (DPC). These receptors came from a woman aged 18-29 years with alopecia areata. Some clones in this sample may be carry-over from other donors' samples. Each CDR3 is given with its conserved first and last residue. D genes are given only for firm matches. Clone sizes are given selectively: once, few, many, or a class where the clone is expanded.

TRBV15	NA	15	NA	TRBJ1-1	TGTGCCACCAGCAGAGTAGGGCCCCCTGCCGCGGGGGCTTTCTTT	CATSRVGPPAAGAFF
TRBV25-1	many	13	NA	TRBJ2-3	TGTGCCAGCAGTAGGCAGACCACAGATACGCAGTATTTT	CASSRQTTDTQYF
TRBV5-1	few	14	TRBD1	TRBJ1-6	TGCGCCAGCAGCTTACGGGACAGGGTTTCACCCCTCCACTTT	CASSLRDRVSPLHF
TRBV15	few	14	TRBD1	TRBJ2-7	TGTGCCACCAGCAGAGACCAGGGGGCCTACGAGCAGTACTTC	CATSRDQGAYEQYF
TRBV6-6	NA	13	NA	TRBJ1-2	TGTGCCAGCAGTTACACCCAGGGAAACGGCTACACCTTC	CASSYTQGNGYTF
TRBV25-1	few	14	NA	TRBJ1-5	TGTGCCAGCAGTCCGTCGGGGATCAATCAGCCCCAGCATTTT	CASSPSGINQPQHF
TRBV6-5	few	15	TRBD1	TRBJ1-6	TGTGCCAGCAGGATTACAGGGGAACGCGGTTCACCCCTCCACTTT	CASRITGERGSPLHF
TRBV27	many	15	TRBD1	TRBJ2-1	TGTGCCAGCTTCACGGCAGGGGGCACCTACAATGAGCAGTTCTTC	CASFTAGGTYNEQFF
TRBV6-5	NA	14	NA	TRBJ2-2	TGTGCCAGCAGCCGAGGTCCGAACACCGGGGAGCTGTTTTTT	CASSRGPNTGELFF
TRBV2	many	14	NA	TRBJ1-1	TGTGCCAGCAGTGATGGGGGATCGAACACTGAAGCTTTCTTT	CASSDGGSNTEAFF
TRBV3-1	many	20	TRBD2	TRBJ2-1	TGTGCCAGCAGCCCATACCCCTCGGGACTAGCGGTAAGCTCCTACAATGAGCAGTTCTTC	CASSPYPSGLAVSSYNEQFF
TRBV5-1	NA	15	TRBD1	TRBJ2-7	TGCGCCAGCAGCCACACCGGGACAGGTACCTACGAGCAGTACTTC	CASSHTGTGTYEQYF
TRBV27	few	16	NA	TRBJ1-5	TGTGCCAGCAGCGCTTGGGGGACCGCCGGCAATCAGCCCCAGCATTTT	CASSAWGTAGNQPQHF
TRBV6-6	many	16	TRBD1	TRBJ1-4	TGTGCCAGCAGTTACACCGGGACAGGCCCGAATGAAAAACTGTTTTTT	CASSYTGTGPNEKLFF
TRBV10-3	NA	12	NA	TRBJ1-1	TGTGCCATCAGTGCAGACACCCAGAGGGCTTTCTTT	CAISADTQRAFF
TRBV11-2	few	16	TRBD2	TRBJ2-1	TGTGCCAGCAGCCCGATCAGCGGGGGGGCGGACAATGAGCAGTTCTTC	CASSPISGGADNEQFF
TRBV7-8	NA	15	NA	TRBJ2-5	TGTGCCAGCAGCTTAAGTGGGCCGCTCCAAGAGACCCAGTACTTC	CASSLSGPLQETQYF
TRBV6-2/TRBV6-3	NA	16	TRBD1	TRBJ1-1	TGTGCCAGCAGTACGGGGGACAGGGTCGGCAACACTGAAGCTTTCTTT	CASSTGDRVGNTEAFF
TRBV6-5	few	11	NA	TRBJ1-3	TGTGCCAGCAGTTATATAAACACCATATATTTT	CASSYINTIYF
TRBV7-2	NA	16	NA	TRBJ2-3	TGTGCCAGCAGCTTAGCGGTGGTCACTAGCACAGATACGCAGTATTTT	CASSLAVVTSTDTQYF
TRBV5-1	NA	13	NA	TRBJ1-5	TGCGCCAGCAGCTCAAGCAGTGGGCAGCCCCAGCATTTT	CASSSSSGQPQHF
TRBV9	NA	17	TRBD1	TRBJ1-1	TGTGCCAGCAGCGTAGTACGGGACAGGGTTTGGAACACTGAAGCTTTCTTT	CASSVVRDRVWNTEAFF
TRBV9	NA	15	TRBD2	TRBJ2-5	TGTGCCAGCAGCCCCCCCCGCGGGGGAGAAGAGACCCAGTACTTC	CASSPPRGGEETQYF
TRBV27	NA	18	TRBD1	TRBJ1-6	TGTGCCAGCAGTTCCTTCCGATTTACGGGACAGGGAAACTCACCCCTCCACTTT	CASSSFRFTGQGNSPLHF
TRBV3-1	many	15	NA	TRBJ2-3	TGTGCCAGCAGCAGGGGCACCGGGGGTGCCATCGGGCAGTATTTT	CASSRGTGGAIGQYF
TRBV12-3/TRBV12-4	many	15	NA	TRBJ1-2	TGTGCCAGCAGTCCGCCCACAGTGCCTAACTATGGCTACACCTTC	CASSPPTVPNYGYTF
TRBV6-5	many	15	NA	TRBJ2-6	TGTGCCAGCAGAGAAGACCTATCTGGGGCCAACGTCCTGACTTTC	CASREDLSGANVLTF
TRBV6-2/TRBV6-3	NA	14	TRBD1	TRBJ1-1	TGTGCCAGCAGTCCGGGACAGTGGGTCACTGAAGCTTTCTTT	CASSPGQWVTEAFF
TRBV6-5	NA	14	NA	TRBJ2-7	TGTGCCAGCAGTTACTTGTCGGGGTCCTACGAGCAGTACTTC	CASSYLSGSYEQYF
TRBV12-3/TRBV12-4	many	12	NA	TRBJ1-5	TGTGCCAGCAGTCTCCGGGGCCCGCCCCAGCATTTT	CASSLRGPPQHF
TRBV2	NA	11	NA	TRBJ1-1	TGTGCCAGCATCTTGCAGGGCGAAGCTTTCTTT	CASILQGEAFF
TRBV12-5	few	16	NA	TRBJ1-1	TGTGCTAGTGGTCCCCAAGCTAGGATGCTGAACACTGAAGCTTTCTTT	CASGPQARMLNTEAFF
TRBV27	NA	15	TRBD1	TRBJ2-2	TGTGCCAGCAAGCCGGGACAGGGAAGCTCCGGGGAGCTGTTTTTT	CASKPGQGSSGELFF
TRBV6-2/TRBV6-3	few	13	NA	TRBJ2-3	TGTGCCAGCAGTTCACCCGACACAGATACGCAGTATTTT	CASSSPDTDTQYF
TRBV3-1	few	16	TRBD1	TRBJ2-3	TGTGCCAGCAGCCTCGGACAGGGTCTACAAACAGATACGCAGTATTTT	CASSLGQGLQTDTQYF
TRBV14	NA	14	TRBD1	TRBJ2-3	TGTGCCAGCAGCCAAGCAGGGGGCGCAGATACGCAGTATTTT	CASSQAGGADTQYF
TRBV12-3/TRBV12-4	many	16	TRBD1	TRBJ2-3	TGTGCCAGCAGTTTATCTACAGGGGGAAGCACAGATACGCAGTATTTT	CASSLSTGGSTDTQYF
TRBV5-6	few	17	TRBD1	TRBJ1-1	TGTGCCAGCAGCTTGGTTGTGGGCGGGACAGGGGACACTGAAGCTTTCTTT	CASSLVVGGTGDTEAFF
TRBV4-1	many	16	NA	TRBJ1-5	TGCGCCAGCAGCTTGATCGCGGGGGCGCCGGGTCAGCCCCAGCATTTT	CASSLIAGAPGQPQHF
TRBV20-1	many	14	TRBD1	TRBJ2-5	TGCAGTGCTCGCCGGGACAGGGGGCATGAGACCCAGTACTTC	CSARRDRGHETQYF
TRBV7-9	NA	12	NA	TRBJ2-2	TGTGCCAGCAGCTTCTGGACCGGGGAGCTGTTTTTT	CASSFWTGELFF
TRBV4-1	NA	19	NA	TRBJ2-1	TGCGCCAGCAGCCAAGAAGGTGGGCGGGGATCTTTCTCCTACAATGAGCAGTTCTTC	CASSQEGGRGSFSYNEQFF
TRBV3-1	NA	13	NA	TRBJ1-2	TGTGCCAGCAGCCAGGGCCAAGGACAGGGCTACACCTTC	CASSQGQGQGYTF
TRBV4-3	few	14	NA	TRBJ1-1	TGCGCCAGCAGCCACACCATCACTGACACTGAAGCTTTCTTT	CASSHTITDTEAFF
TRBV3-1	few	14	NA	TRBJ2-3	TGTGCCAGCAGCCCTAACGGACGCACAGATACGCAGTATTTT	CASSPNGRTDTQYF
TRBV7-8	many	13	TRBD1	TRBJ1-1	TGTGCCAGCAGCAAGACAGGGCCCTATGAAGCTTTCTTT	CASSKTGPYEAFF
TRBV7-9	NA	15	TRBD2	TRBJ2-7	TGTGCCAGCATCCCTCGGAGCGGGGGGCCCAACGAGCAGTACTTC	CASIPRSGGPNEQYF
TRBV7-3	few	16	NA	TRBJ2-6	TGTGCCAGCAGCTCCGGGGGCCCCTCTGGGGCCAACGTCCTGACTTTC	CASSSGGPSGANVLTF
TRBV19	NA	13	NA	TRBJ2-1	TGTGCCAGTAGTAATCCGGGGGGCACTGAGCAGTTCTTC	CASSNPGGTEQFF
TRBV6-1	NA	14	NA	TRBJ2-3	TGTGCCAGCAGTGAGTTAGCGGGCACAGATACGCAGTATTTT	CASSELAGTDTQYF
TRBV4-3	many	16	TRBD2	TRBJ2-5	TGCGCCAGCAGCCAAGATTTACCGGGGGGGCAAGAGACCCAGTACTTC	CASSQDLPGGQETQYF
TRBV5-1	few	15	TRBD2	TRBJ2-5	TGCGCCAGCAGCTCCAGCGGGGGGGCAGGAGAGACCCAGTACTTC	CASSSSGGAGETQYF
TRBV10-3	many	13	TRBD2	TRBJ2-1	TGTGCCATCAGCGGCGGGGGGTCGAATGAGCAGTTCTTC	CAISGGGSNEQFF
TRBV7-8	many	14	TRBD1	TRBJ1-4	TGTGCCAGCAGCCCCGGGACAGGGTACGAAAAACTGTTTTTT	CASSPGTGYEKLFF
TRBV10-3	many	13	NA	TRBJ1-4	TGTGCCATCAGTCGCGGACTAGATGAAAAACTGTTTTTT	CAISRGLDEKLFF